Below, one T cell receptor (beta chain) is given with its context. In this sample, this clonotype turned up once. Its antigen is currently not known. Base qualities are missing; no much larger clone stands one base away. The entry originates in a study of blood T cells in healthy people across ages (dated by TCRdb to the mid-2010s). Context from the whole study: In model experiments, template switching captured about one uniquely barcoded TCR beta cDNA molecule for every two T cells. To avoid experimental bias, donors of different ages were randomly spread across the sequencing lanes. Two additional independent replicas of 1 million unique cDNA reads from the same blood draw were analyzed for two donors (one aged 18 to 29 and one aged 80 or older). Age-related changes in TCR beta repertoire diversity were measured in the study by deep sequencing normalized with unique cDNA molecular identifiers. The donors were split into four age groups: young (average about 16 years), middle-aged (roughly 39), aged (around 67) and long-lived (roughly 86). What the research found in general, with its limitations: As age increased, observed TCR beta diversity per million T cells dropped in a roughly linear way, and a significant reduction was already evident by age 40. Compared with the aged group, the long-lived group had more naive CD4+ T cells, fewer expanded clones and increased TCR diversity, suggesting age selection. A strong correlation was found between observed TCR beta diversity and the percentage of naive T cells measured by flow cytometry. Bulk unsorted PBMC profiling prevented conclusive comparison of naive and antigen-experienced compartments. Because the CMV infection status of the donors was unknown, age-related changes in expanded clonotypes may potentially have been confounded. Total diversity estimates from one million sequenced T cells were considered lower bounds and underestimates.

Library creation used 5' RACE. Sequencer: Illumina HiSeq 2500. A second PCR of about 6 to 12 cycles was performed with a sample-barcoded 5' primer and a J-beta primer mix. Each TCR beta cDNA molecule received a unique molecular identifier from a template-switch 5' adaptor carrying 12 random nucleotides. At least 2.5 million CDR3-containing paired-end reads were obtained from each sample. First-strand cDNA synthesis was performed from all RNA using the Mint cDNA synthesis kit, with priming by a TRBC-specific oligonucleotide. After uracil-DNA glycosylase treatment, a first 18-cycle PCR used universal primers M1SS and BC2_uni_R on all cDNA. The original pipeline was this. For normalization, 1 million high-quality reads were randomly selected from each sample, with every read carrying a distinct molecular identifier. Instead of being binned into consensus sequences, reads that shared molecular identifiers were thrown out. MiTCR, set to a Q25 quality threshold and the strictest error-elimination algorithm, was used for CDR3 identification, clonotype clustering and error correction. A nonparametric unseen species model with Euler transformation was used to estimate lower-bound total TCR beta diversity. TCRdb ran its own pipeline on the public reads, namely fastp trimming at Q25 and MiXCR clone calling, and kept in-frame beta chains. Records with the same CDR3 protein are collapsed into one entry carrying the most frequent genes and DNA. TCRdb's processing, not the authors' own work, is the source of the V and J calls. In all, the sample holds about 1.8 million distinct CDR3 sequences, and roughly 52% of those were seen once. The ten biggest clones cover 2% to 2.5% of the sample.

In the germline V gene, CDR1 corresponds to SGHTA and CDR2 to FQGTGA. The CDR3 contains 13 residues, cysteine and phenylalanine counted. Only CDR3 DNA remains: 39 bases, in frame from the first base. Compared with germline, V lacks 5 bases and J lacks 8 bases; bases without a gene match: 5. The donors were roughly 39 Caucasian individuals from Russia, aged roughly 6 to 90 years, who were systemically healthy. Around 10 milliliters of peripheral blood were collected from each donor into EDTA-treated Vacutainer tubes. Ficoll-Paque density-gradient centrifugation was used to isolate PBMCs, with at least 6 million per sample. Trizol reagent was used to extract total RNA from PBMCs, with at least 5 micrograms per sample. The percentages of naive CD45RAhigh/CD27high T cells were determined by flow cytometry on a PBMC aliquot from every donor.

The chain is made from TRBV7-3 and TRBJ1-2; TRBD1 fits 10 bases in the junction. Sequenced material: blood. The sequence was collected from a woman between 35 and 50 years old in good health. The bases read TGTGCCAGCAGCGCGACAGGGGGCTTCGGCTACACCTTC. It translates to CASSATGGFGYTF.